This T cell receptor (beta chain) appears in the sequencing data of a study of T cells in Graves' hyperthyroidism and ophthalmopathy. Study findings and constraints: Progression to ophthalmopathy was predicted a median of 6.5 months early.

Regions amplified from RNA transcripts were the TCR beta CDR3 regions. The HTBI set primed first-round TCR CDR3 RT-PCR. One entry per CDR3 protein results from TCRdb running MiXCR on the multiplex PCR reads. The table lists around 490,000 distinct CDR3 sequences, about 20% of them singletons. This clonotype was counted many times. Its target is not known. On the basis of clinical symptoms, serum thyroxine and TRAb, thyroid ultrasound and orbital computed tomography, diagnoses were made. The specimen was blood. The sequence was obtained from a man aged 35 to 55 with Graves' ophthalmopathy.

The CDR3 coding sequence is TGTGCCAGCAGTGGGGAACTCGGCGAGCAGTACTTC. Its translation: CASSGELGEQYF. The V and J genes are TRBV28 and TRBJ2-7; no firm D call. V lost 5 bases and J lost 6, with 11 bases in between. This CDR3 has 12 residues. Germline V gene sequence: CDR1 MDHEN, CDR2 SYDVKM.